This T cell receptor beta chain was found in a study of shared clonotypes between healthy human individuals. Study findings and constraints: The diversity represented, both genetic and in exposure history, was limited by few donors.

V was shortened by 5 bases and J by 0 bases, with 16 bases between the two germline ends. CDR3 length: 17 residues. Germline-derived CDR1 and CDR2 are SEHNR and FQNEAQ (reference sequence). This clone was observed at least ten times. Antigen specificity is unknown. Generated by immunoSEQ multiplex PCR, the TCRdb table keeps only in-frame clones and is missing some. In the table there are 550,000 to 700,000 clones, around 73% of which are singletons. The sample comprised memory CD4+ T cells sorted from blood. Subset of the sample: CD45RA-negative fraction. The receptor was derived from a young woman in good health. The chain recombines TRBV7-9 with TRBJ1-4; D is unclear. The CDR3 sequence: CASSPTPYRATNEKLFF. CDR3 nucleotide sequence: TGTGCCAGCAGCCCAACCCCCTACAGAGCAACTAATGAAAAACTGTTTTTT.